One sample yielded the 22 T cell receptor beta chains listed below, sequenced in a study of Graves' ophthalmopathy and Graves' hyperthyroidism. For repertoire sequencing, the TCR beta CDR3 regions were amplified from RNA transcripts. Scientists carried out first-round RT-PCR using HTBI primers and then a second-round multiplex PCR. Each CDR3 protein gets one entry after TCRdb re-called the multiplex PCR reads with MiXCR. The sample yields 650,000 to 900,000 distinct CDR3 sequences, roughly 41% seen once. Sequences were obtained from peripheral blood. All receptors come from an adult man with Graves' ophthalmopathy.

This clonotype came up a few times. The chain carries TRBV2 and TRBJ1-2; TRBD1 is a possible D gene (5 bases). CDR3 size: 13 residues. Germline V lookup: CDR1 SNHLY, CDR2 FYNNEI. V lost 6 bases and J 5 bases, leaving 13 bases between the germline ends. CDR3 sequence reads: CASSDRNFYGYTF. CDR3 coding DNA: TGTGCCAGCAGCGACAGAAACTTTTATGGCTACACCTTC.

The table lists this clonotype with many counts. The chain uses TRBV10-3 and TRBJ2-2; D is undetermined. CDR1 is ENHRY, CDR2 SYGVKD, per germline. With 0 bases removed from V and 7 bases from J, the gap between germline ends came to 12 bases. The length of the CDR3 is 15 residues. CDR3 loop: CAISESPARYGELFF. In DNA form, the CDR3 reads TGTGCCATCAGTGAGTCGCCGGCTAGATACGGGGAGCTGTTTTTT.

The chain uses TRBV27 and TRBJ1-4; D ambiguous. CDR1 and CDR2 from the germline V gene are MNHEY and SMNVEV (reference sequence). V was shortened by 5 bases and J by 3 bases, with 10 bases between the two germline ends. This CDR3 has 14 residues. The CDR3 loop is CASSENIPNEKLFF. The CDR3 DNA sequence: TGTGCCAGCAGTGAAAACATCCCTAATGAAAAACTGTTTTTT. The full variable domain, completed using reference TRBV27 and TRBJ1-4, is EAQVTQNPRYLITVTGKKLTVTCSQNMNHEYMSWYRQDPGLGLRQIYYSMNVEVTDKGDVPEGYKVSRKEKRNFPLILESPSPNQTSLYFCASSENIPNEKLFFGSGTQLSVL.

The J gene is TRBJ1-6, the V gene TRBV25-1; D remains unclear. Germline loops: CDR1 MGHDK, CDR2 SYGVNS. The CDR3 runs 14 residues. Trimming removed 5 bases from V and 8 bases from J, with 13 bases in between. The CDR3 sequence: CASSFGITYSPLHF. CDR3 nucleotides: TGTGCCAGCAGTTTCGGGATTACCTATTCACCCCTCCACTTT.

This clonotype was seen just once. Since a much larger clone is just one base distant, this may be a read error. The chain carries TRBV2 and TRBJ1-1; 7 bases line up with TRBD1. The CDR3 is 12 residues long. Per germline, CDR1 SNHLY and CDR2 FYNNEI. The DNA of the CDR3 is TGTGCCAGCAGCCCGACAGGGAGTCAAGCTTCCTTT. It yields the protein CASSPTGSQASF.

The chain couples TRBV25-1 to TRBJ1-1, with D possibly matching TRBD1 (6 bases). The CDR3 sequence is 15 residues long. The V and J ends lost 8 bases and 5 bases respectively, with 21 bases between them. Germline V gives CDR1 MGHDK, CDR2 SYGVNS. The CDR3 DNA follows: TGTGCCAGCTTACACAGGGAAAGGCTGGGTACTGAAGCTTTCTTT. As protein: CASLHRERLGTEAFF. Filled out from reference TRBV25-1 and TRBJ1-1, the complete variable domain reads EADIYQTPRYLVIGTGKKITLECSQTMGHDKMYWYQQDPGMELHLIHYSYGVNSTEKGDLSSESTVSRIRTEHFPLTLESARPSHTSQYLCASLHRERLGTEAFFGQGTRLTVV.

There are many counts of this clonotype. V usage is TRBV7-8 and J usage is TRBJ1-5, with 10 bases aligning to TRBD1. V lost 2 bases to trimming and J lost 6 bases; unmatched junction nucleotides: 7. This CDR3 is built from 16 residues. The V gene's germline CDR1 is SGHVS and CDR2 FQNEAQ. The CDR3 region is CASSLSTGGEGQPQHF. CDR3 DNA: TGTGCCAGCAGCTTATCGACAGGGGGCGAGGGTCAGCCCCAGCATTTT. The complete variable domain, with remaining parts taken from reference TRBV7-8 and TRBJ1-5, reads GAGVSQSPRYKVAKRGQDVALRCDPISGHVSLFWYQQALGQGPEFLTYFQNEAQLDKSGLPSDRFFAERPEGSVSTLKIQRTQQEDSAVYLCASSLSTGGEGQPQHFGDGTRLSIL.

This rearrangement joins TRBV29-1 to TRBJ2-7, with 9 bases aligning to TRBD2. The CDR3 totals 14 residues. The V gene end was trimmed by 6 bases and the J gene end by 4 bases; junction bases not matched to a gene: 10. CDR1 is SQVTM and CDR2 is ANQGSEA in the germline V gene. CDR3 in amino acids: CSVRSAGGPYEQYF. As DNA, the CDR3 is TGCAGCGTCCGAAGTGCGGGGGGGCCTTACGAGCAGTACTTC.

The CDR3 spells CASSEYEAFF. CDR3 coding DNA: TGTGCCAGCAGTGAATATGAAGCTTTCTTT. The chain combines TRBV25-1 with TRBJ1-1; no clear D. The germline V gene has CDR1 MGHDK and CDR2 SYGVNS. Trimming shortened V by 0 bases and J by 7 bases, and 0 bases separated the two germline ends. There are 10 residues in the CDR3.

V and J are TRBV10-3 and TRBJ1-4; D uncertain. The V end was cut by 5 bases, the J end by 10 bases, with 17 bases between. Germline V gene lookup returns CDR1 ENHRY and CDR2 SYGVKD. This CDR3 has 14 residues. The CDR3 bases are TGTGCCATCAGTTACGAGGCCACGATCGGAAAACTGTTTTTT. As protein: CAISYEATIGKLFF.

This chain links TRBV2 with TRBJ2-7; D remains unclear. The CDR3 sequence is 12 residues long. Germline CDR1 reads SNHLY; CDR2 reads FYNNEI. V was trimmed by 5 bases and J by 7 bases, leaving 12 bases between them. This CDR3 is CASSYSLAEQYF. As DNA, the CDR3 is TGTGCCAGCAGTTACTCCCTGGCGGAGCAGTACTTC.

The chain couples TRBV28 to TRBJ1-4; the D gene is possibly TRBD1 (5 bases). The CDR3 loop spans 15 amino acids. From germline, CDR1 is MDHEN and CDR2 SYDVKM. V was cut by 2 bases and J by 6 bases, with 13 bases left in between. Here the CDR3 DNA reads TGTGCCAGCAGTTTACAGGGAGTTTATTATGAAAAACTGTTTTTT. As protein: CASSLQGVYYEKLFF.

V is TRBV4-2 and J is TRBJ2-7; D perhaps matches TRBD2 (6 bases). Germline-derived CDR1 and CDR2 are LGHNA and YNFKEQ. Trimming stripped 1 base from V and 4 bases from J, with 17 bases between. The CDR3 length is 16 residues. The CDR3 bases are TGTGCCAGCAGCCAAGCGGCCGAACAGGAGGGTTACGAGCAGTACTTC. Protein product: CASSQAAEQEGYEQYF.

This clonotype was seen only a few times. The V call is TRBV20-1, the J call TRBJ1-2; TRBD1 matches 10 bases. Per the germline V gene, CDR1 is DFQATT and CDR2 is SNEGSKA (reference sequence). CDR3 length: 14 amino acids. Trimming took 6 bases from V and 7 from J; bases not matched to a gene: 11. The CDR3 region has the DNA TGCAGTGCCCTCCCCGGGACAGGGGATCGTGGCTACACCTTC. Its translation: CSALPGTGDRGYTF.

The chain couples TRBV19 to TRBJ1-3, with a possible D match to TRBD1 (5 bases). The V gene lost 3 bases and the J gene lost 3 bases, with 9 bases spanning the gap. Looked up from germline, CDR1 is LNHDA and CDR2 is SQIVND (reference sequence). The CDR3 extends over 14 amino acids. In DNA, the CDR3 is TGTGCCAGTAGTATGGGGACGAATGGAAACACCATATATTTT. The encoded protein is CASSMGTNGNTIYF.

This clonotype appeared many times. The CDR3, as DNA: TGTGCCAGCAGCCGAGACAGCGGCTCTGGGGCCAACGTCCTGACTTTC. As protein: CASSRDSGSGANVLTF. The V and J genes are TRBV6-5 and TRBJ2-6; TRBD1 or TRBD2 may be the D gene (5 bases each). CDR3 size: 16 residues. Germline CDR1 is MNHEY and CDR2 is SVGAGI. V was trimmed by 6 bases and J by 0 bases, leaving 12 bases between them.

This clonotype was counted many times. This sequence joins TRBV25-1 and TRBJ2-7; TRBD1 might be the D (5 bases). The CDR3 covers 15 residues. Germline CDR1 and CDR2: MGHDK and SYGVNS. Trimming removed 0 bases at V and 2 bases at J, with 11 bases between. The CDR3 DNA follows: TGTGCCAGCAGTGAATATACCCCGACAGCCTACGAGCAGTACTTC. This translates into CASSEYTPTAYEQYF.

V gene TRBV20-1 combines with J gene TRBJ1-1; 8 bases map to TRBD1. CDR3 size: 13 residues. V shed 6 bases, J shed 2 bases, and the junction held 5 bases outside the gene matches. The V gene's germline CDR1 is DFQATT and CDR2 SNEGSKA (reference sequence). Here the CDR3 DNA reads TGCAGTGCGGTCGACAGGGGAAACACTGAAGCTTTCTTT. It encodes CSAVDRGNTEAFF.

In this sample, this clonotype turned up many times. The chain recombines TRBV10-3 with TRBJ1-1, with D possibly being TRBD1 (6 bases). Germline V gene lookup returns CDR1 ENHRY and CDR2 SYGVKD. The CDR3 runs 14 residues. Trimming removed 0 bases at V and 3 bases at J, with 8 bases between. The chain's CDR3 is CAISESQGYTEAFF. CDR3 nucleotides: TGTGCCATCAGTGAGTCCCAGGGGTACACTGAAGCTTTCTTT.

The gene calls are TRBV12-3 or TRBV12-4 and TRBJ1-4; D uncertain. V lost 3 bases and J lost 0, with 8 bases in between. The CDR3 is 15 amino acids. The CDR3 sequence is CASSFGSSTNEKLFF. The DNA for the CDR3 is TGTGCCAGCAGTTTCGGATCTTCAACTAATGAAAAACTGTTTTTT.

This clonotype was recorded a few times. One junction end disagrees with the germline gene, perhaps due to a read error. The chain recombines TRBV9 with TRBJ2-7; a possible D gene is TRBD1 (6 bases). CDR1 and CDR2 from the germline V gene are SGDLS and YYNGEE. CDR3 size: 14 residues. The CDR3 protein is CASSPGGTSYEQYF. The CDR3 DNA follows: TGCGCCAGCAGCCCGGGTGGGACATCCTACGAGCAGTACTTC.

CDR3 DNA: TGTGCCAGCACCCGGGGAATCGGGGAGCTGTTTTTT. Translated, it gives CASTRGIGELFF. The chain joins TRBV10-3 to TRBJ2-2, with D possibly matching TRBD2 (5 bases). Trimming removed 10 bases at V and 7 bases at J, with 13 bases between. CDR3 size: 12 residues. In germline, CDR1 is ENHRY, CDR2 SYGVKD.